This T cell receptor (beta chain) was recorded in a study of T cells in Graves' hyperthyroidism and ophthalmopathy. Study-wide context: Blood from the periphery was taken at initial diagnosis, before any treatment.

Between the trimmed V and J ends, which lost 2 bases and 5 bases, there was a span of 12 bases. The CDR3 totals 14 residues. Germline V gene data show CDR1 as SNHLY and CDR2 as FYNNEI. Authors of the study amplified TCR beta CDR3 regions from RNA transcripts. The HTBI primer set drove a first-round RT-PCR of the TCR CDR3. TCRdb passed the multiplex PCR reads through MiXCR, listing each CDR3 protein once. The profile shows 250,000 or so distinct CDR3 sequences, roughly 15% of them singletons. Each patient was aged 18 to 65 and had newly diagnosed hyperthyroidism of under 2 months' duration. Used for diagnoses were clinical symptoms, serum thyroxine and TRAb, thyroid ultrasound and orbital computed tomography. The study collected blood at first hyperthyroidism diagnosis, before any ophthalmopathy symptoms arose. In this sample, this clonotype turned up many times.

V usage is TRBV2 and J usage is TRBJ2-5; D possibly matches TRBD1 or TRBD2 (5 bases each). The source is a woman between 40 and 55 years old with Graves' hyperthyroidism that later progressed to Graves' ophthalmopathy. Sequencing was done on a sample of blood. The CDR3 loop is CASSERGPRETQYF. The CDR3 DNA follows: TGTGCCAGCAGTGAAAGGGGACCGCGGGAGACCCAGTACTTC.